Listed below are T cell receptor beta chains from one sample, sequenced in a study of graft-versus-host responses after intestinal transplantation. For these receptors, no antigen is known. Generated by immunoSEQ multiplex PCR, the TCRdb table keeps only in-frame clones and is missing some. Of roughly 92,000 clones listed, 88% were seen once; the top ten hold roughly 0.3%. Sequenced material: unstimulated CD4+ T cells sorted from spleen or lymph node cells, taken before transplant. The source is a human donor who was the organ donor for an intestinal transplant. Both conserved end residues are part of each CDR3. A D gene is named only where the DNA matches it firmly. Rows give clone size only sometimes, using once, few, many, or a class for an expanded clone.

V: TRBV5-4; size: -; J: TRBJ2-7; D: TRBD2; CDR3: CASSRRLAPYEQYF; DNA: TGTGCCAGCAGCCGAAGACTAGCCCCCTACGAGCAGTACTTC
V: TRBV4-2; size: -; J: TRBJ2-1; D: TRBD1; CDR3: CASSLTGGSYNEQFF; DNA: TGTGCCAGCAGCCTGACAGGGGGCTCCTACAATGAGCAGTTCTTC
V: TRBV19; size: -; J: TRBJ2-5; D: TRBD2; CDR3: CASMGGGGETQYF; DNA: TGTGCCAGTATGGGGGGGGGTGGAGAGACCCAGTACTTC
V: TRBV5-8; size: -; J: TRBJ2-5; D: -; CDR3: CASSLYRVQETQYF; DNA: TGTGCCAGCAGCTTGTACAGGGTACAAGAGACCCAGTACTTC
V: TRBV11-3; size: once; J: TRBJ2-5; D: -; CDR3: CASSLQGRETQYF; DNA: TGTGCCAGCAGCTTGCAGGGCCGAGAGACCCAGTACTTC
V: TRBV4-1; size: -; J: TRBJ1-1; D: TRBD1; CDR3: CASSPGTGRLGTEAFF; DNA: TGCGCCAGCAGCCCAGGGACAGGGAGGTTGGGCACTGAAGCTTTCTTT
V: TRBV7-9; size: -; J: TRBJ2-1; D: -; CDR3: CATTAGLQQFF; DNA: TGTGCCACAACCGCAGGACTGCAGCAGTTCTTC
V: TRBV5-1; size: -; J: TRBJ2-1; D: TRBD2; CDR3: CASSPSTGGSIDEQFF; DNA: TGCGCCAGCAGCCCGAGCACCGGCGGGAGTATAGATGAGCAGTTCTTC
V: TRBV29-1; size: -; J: TRBJ1-2; D: TRBD1; CDR3: CSAKGQTSNYGYTF; DNA: TGCAGCGCCAAGGGACAGACTTCTAACTATGGCTACACCTTC
V: TRBV5-1; size: -; J: TRBJ2-2; D: TRBD1; CDR3: CASSSGQGNTGELFF; DNA: TGCGCCAGCAGCTCGGGACAGGGGAACACCGGGGAGCTGTTTTTT
V: TRBV28; size: -; J: TRBJ1-4; D: TRBD1; CDR3: CASSQRQGNFEKLFF; DNA: TGTGCCAGCAGTCAGAGACAGGGGAATTTCGAAAAACTGTTTTTT
V: TRBV28; size: -; J: TRBJ2-7; D: TRBD2; CDR3: CASSVRLAGSYEQYF; DNA: TGTGCCAGCAGTGTCAGACTAGCGGGCTCCTACGAGCAGTACTTC
V: TRBV5-8; size: once; J: TRBJ1-1; D: TRBD1; CDR3: CASSQGQGRWNTEAFF; DNA: TGTGCCAGCAGCCAGGGACAGGGTAGATGGAACACTGAAGCTTTCTTT
V: TRBV19; size: -; J: TRBJ2-3; D: TRBD2; CDR3: CASSRGTSADTQYF; DNA: TGTGCCAGTAGTAGGGGGACTAGCGCAGATACGCAGTATTTT
V: TRBV19; size: -; J: TRBJ1-1; D: -; CDR3: CASSIAMNTEAFF; DNA: TGTGCCAGTAGTATAGCAATGAACACTGAAGCTTTCTTT
V: TRBV6-1; size: -; J: TRBJ2-7; D: TRBD1; CDR3: CASRKTGYHEQYF; DNA: TGTGCCAGCAGAAAGACAGGGTACCACGAGCAGTACTTC
V: TRBV5-4; size: -; J: TRBJ2-3; D: TRBD2; CDR3: CASSLTSGADTQYF; DNA: TGTGCCAGCAGCTTGACTAGCGGAGCAGATACGCAGTATTTT
V: TRBV11-3; size: -; J: TRBJ1-1; D: -; CDR3: CASSSTRGTEAFF; DNA: TGTGCCAGCAGCTCAACCAGAGGGACTGAAGCTTTCTTT
V: TRBV5-5; size: -; J: TRBJ1-4; D: -; CDR3: CASSLATTNEKLFF; DNA: TGTGCCAGCAGCTTGGCCACAACTAATGAAAAACTGTTTTTT
V: TRBV12-5; size: -; J: TRBJ1-1; D: -; CDR3: CASGPRGHLNTEAFF; DNA: TGTGCTAGTGGCCCTAGGGGACATTTGAACACTGAAGCTTTCTTT
V: TRBV6-1; size: -; J: TRBJ1-2; D: TRBD1; CDR3: CASKRQGYYGYTF; DNA: TGTGCCAGCAAAAGACAGGGGTACTATGGCTACACCTTC
V: TRBV5-1; size: -; J: TRBJ1-1; D: -; CDR3: CASRRGGNTEAFF; DNA: TGCGCCAGCCGCCGGGGGGGGAACACTGAAGCTTTCTTT
V: TRBV7-9; size: -; J: TRBJ2-7; D: -; CDR3: CASSFSGVGEQYF; DNA: TGTGCCAGCAGCTTCTCAGGGGTGGGCGAGCAGTACTTC
V: TRBV2; size: -; J: TRBJ1-2; D: TRBD1; CDR3: CASSRRDRGHTF; DNA: TGTGCCAGCAGTCGCCGGGACAGGGGGCACACCTTC
V: TRBV2; size: -; J: TRBJ1-1; D: TRBD1; CDR3: CASRGGQATPRAFF; DNA: TGTGCCAGCAGGGGGGGACAGGCAACACCTAGGGCTTTCTTT
V: TRBV2; size: -; J: TRBJ2-2; D: TRBD2; CDR3: CASRSGGTRTELFF; DNA: TGTGCCAGCAGAAGCGGGGGGACCCGGACGGAGCTGTTTTTT
V: TRBV5-6; size: -; J: TRBJ1-3; D: -; CDR3: CASSLATVAGNTIYF; DNA: TGTGCCAGCAGCTTGGCTACGGTAGCTGGAAACACCATATATTTT
V: TRBV6-5; size: -; J: TRBJ1-2; D: TRBD1; CDR3: CASRDPGQGIGYTF; DNA: TGTGCCAGCAGGGACCCGGGACAGGGTATAGGCTACACCTTC
V: TRBV10-2; size: -; J: TRBJ2-1; D: -; CDR3: CASSELANEQFF; DNA: TGCGCCAGCAGTGAGTTGGCCAATGAGCAGTTCTTC
V: TRBV11-2; size: -; J: TRBJ1-4; D: -; CDR3: CASSAWGANEKLFF; DNA: TGTGCCAGCAGCGCCTGGGGGGCTAATGAAAAACTGTTTTTT